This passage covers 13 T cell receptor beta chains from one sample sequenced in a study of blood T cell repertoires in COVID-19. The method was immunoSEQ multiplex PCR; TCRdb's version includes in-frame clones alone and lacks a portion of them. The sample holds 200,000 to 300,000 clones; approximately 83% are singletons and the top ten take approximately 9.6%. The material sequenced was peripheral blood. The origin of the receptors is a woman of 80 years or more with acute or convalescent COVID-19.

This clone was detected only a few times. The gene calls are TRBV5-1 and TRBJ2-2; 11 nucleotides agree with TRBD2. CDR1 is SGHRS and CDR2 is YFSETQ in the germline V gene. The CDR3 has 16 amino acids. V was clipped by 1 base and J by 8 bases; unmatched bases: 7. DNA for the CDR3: TGCGCCAGCAGCTTGAGTGTGACTAGCGGGGTTGGGGAGCTGTTTTTT. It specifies CASSLSVTSGVGELFF.

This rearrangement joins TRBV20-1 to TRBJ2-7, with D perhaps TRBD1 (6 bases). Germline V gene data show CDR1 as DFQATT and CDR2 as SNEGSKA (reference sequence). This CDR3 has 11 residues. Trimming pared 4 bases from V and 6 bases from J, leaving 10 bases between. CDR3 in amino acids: CSANRAVEQYF. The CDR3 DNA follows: TGCAGTGCTAACAGGGCGGTCGAGCAGTACTTC.

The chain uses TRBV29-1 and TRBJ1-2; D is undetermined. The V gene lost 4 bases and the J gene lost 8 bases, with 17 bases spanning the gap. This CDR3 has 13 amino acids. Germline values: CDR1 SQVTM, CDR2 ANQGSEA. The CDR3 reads CSVGAYKGAGYTF. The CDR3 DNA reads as TGCAGCGTTGGGGCCTACAAGGGAGCCGGCTACACCTTC.

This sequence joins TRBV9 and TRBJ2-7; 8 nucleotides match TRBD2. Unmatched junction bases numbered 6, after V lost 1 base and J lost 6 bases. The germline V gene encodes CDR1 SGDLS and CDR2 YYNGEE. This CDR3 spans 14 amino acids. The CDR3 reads CASSVTDGRGEQYF. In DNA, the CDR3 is TGTGCCAGCAGCGTAACGGACGGGAGGGGCGAGCAGTACTTC.

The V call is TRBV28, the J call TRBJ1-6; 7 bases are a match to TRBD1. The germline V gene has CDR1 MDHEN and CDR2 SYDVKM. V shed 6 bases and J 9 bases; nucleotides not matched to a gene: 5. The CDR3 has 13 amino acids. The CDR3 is CASSRGQPSPLHF. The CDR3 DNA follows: TGTGCCAGCAGCCGGGGACAGCCTTCACCCCTCCACTTT.

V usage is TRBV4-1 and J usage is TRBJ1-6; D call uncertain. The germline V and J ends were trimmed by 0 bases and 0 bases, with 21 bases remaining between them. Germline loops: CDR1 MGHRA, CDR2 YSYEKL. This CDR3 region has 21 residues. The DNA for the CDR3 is TGCGCCAGCAGCCAAGATCCACCGGGAGCTACTACTAGCTCCTATAATTCACCCCTCCACTTT. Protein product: CASSQDPPGATTSSYNSPLHF.

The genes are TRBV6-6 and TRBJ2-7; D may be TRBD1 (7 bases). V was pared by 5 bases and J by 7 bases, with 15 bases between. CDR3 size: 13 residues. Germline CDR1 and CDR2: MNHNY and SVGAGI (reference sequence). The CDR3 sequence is CASSAGQKGEQYF. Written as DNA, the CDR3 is TGTGCCAGCAGTGCGGGACAGAAAGGAGAGCAGTACTTC.

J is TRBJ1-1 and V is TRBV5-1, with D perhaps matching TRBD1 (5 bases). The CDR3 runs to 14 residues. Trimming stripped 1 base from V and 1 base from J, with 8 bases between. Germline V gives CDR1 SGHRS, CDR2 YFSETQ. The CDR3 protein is CASSLIGENTEAFF. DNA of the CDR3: TGCGCCAGCAGCTTGATAGGGGAGAACACTGAAGCTTTCTTT.

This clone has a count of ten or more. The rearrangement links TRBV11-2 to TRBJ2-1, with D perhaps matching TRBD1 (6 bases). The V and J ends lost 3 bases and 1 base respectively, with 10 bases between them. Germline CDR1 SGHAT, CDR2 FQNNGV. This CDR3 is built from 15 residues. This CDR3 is CASSFTGKSYNEQFF. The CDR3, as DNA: TGTGCCAGCAGCTTCACAGGGAAATCCTACAATGAGCAGTTCTTC.

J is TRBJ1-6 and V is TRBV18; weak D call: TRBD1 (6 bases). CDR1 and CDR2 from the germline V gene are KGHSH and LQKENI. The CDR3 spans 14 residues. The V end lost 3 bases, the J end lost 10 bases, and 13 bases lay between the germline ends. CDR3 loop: CASSPTGLDSPLHF. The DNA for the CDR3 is TGTGCCAGCTCACCCACAGGGTTGGACTCACCCCTCCACTTT.

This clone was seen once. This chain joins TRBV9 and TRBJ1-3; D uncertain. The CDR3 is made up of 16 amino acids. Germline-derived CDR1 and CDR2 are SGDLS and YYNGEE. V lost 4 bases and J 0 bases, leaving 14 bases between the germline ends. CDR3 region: CASSPDPGLSGNTIYF. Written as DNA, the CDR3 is TGTGCCAGCAGCCCTGATCCGGGTCTCTCTGGAAACACCATATATTTT.

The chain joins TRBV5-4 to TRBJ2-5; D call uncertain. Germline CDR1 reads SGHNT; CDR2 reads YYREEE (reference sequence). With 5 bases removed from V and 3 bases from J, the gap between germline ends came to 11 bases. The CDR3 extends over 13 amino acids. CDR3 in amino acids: CASSLRHKETQYF. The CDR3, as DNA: TGTGCCAGCAGTCTCAGACATAAAGAGACCCAGTACTTC.

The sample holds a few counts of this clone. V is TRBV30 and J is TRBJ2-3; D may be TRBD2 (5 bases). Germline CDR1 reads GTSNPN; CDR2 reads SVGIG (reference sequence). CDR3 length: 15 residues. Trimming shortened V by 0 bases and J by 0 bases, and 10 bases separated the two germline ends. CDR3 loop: CAWSVGVVSTDTQYF. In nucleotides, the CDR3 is TGTGCCTGGAGTGTCGGGGTGGTGAGCACAGATACGCAGTATTTT.